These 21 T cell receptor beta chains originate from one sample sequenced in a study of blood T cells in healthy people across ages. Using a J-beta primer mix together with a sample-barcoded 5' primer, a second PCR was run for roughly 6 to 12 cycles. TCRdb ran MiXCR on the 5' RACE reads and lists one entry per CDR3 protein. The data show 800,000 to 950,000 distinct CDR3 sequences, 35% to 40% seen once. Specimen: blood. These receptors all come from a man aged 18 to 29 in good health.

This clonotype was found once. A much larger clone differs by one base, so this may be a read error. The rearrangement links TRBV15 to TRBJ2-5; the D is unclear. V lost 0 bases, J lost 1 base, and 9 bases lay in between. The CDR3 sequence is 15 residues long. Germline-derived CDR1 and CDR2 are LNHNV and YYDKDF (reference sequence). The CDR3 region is CATSRDVSAQETQYF. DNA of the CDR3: TGTGCCACCAGCAGAGATGTGAGCGCCCAAGAGACCCAGTACTTC.

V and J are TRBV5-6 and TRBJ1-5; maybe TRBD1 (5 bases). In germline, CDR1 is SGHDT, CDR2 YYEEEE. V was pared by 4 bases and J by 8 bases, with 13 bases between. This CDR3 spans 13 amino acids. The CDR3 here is CASSIGAREPQHF. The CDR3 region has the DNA TGTGCCAGCAGCATAGGGGCGCGGGAGCCCCAGCATTTT.

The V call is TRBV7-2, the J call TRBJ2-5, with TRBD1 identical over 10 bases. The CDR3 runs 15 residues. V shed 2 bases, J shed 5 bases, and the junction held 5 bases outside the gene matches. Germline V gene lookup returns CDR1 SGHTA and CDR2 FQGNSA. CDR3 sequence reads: CASSLWGQGYETQYF. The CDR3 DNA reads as TGTGCCAGCAGCTTATGGGGACAGGGGTACGAGACCCAGTACTTC.

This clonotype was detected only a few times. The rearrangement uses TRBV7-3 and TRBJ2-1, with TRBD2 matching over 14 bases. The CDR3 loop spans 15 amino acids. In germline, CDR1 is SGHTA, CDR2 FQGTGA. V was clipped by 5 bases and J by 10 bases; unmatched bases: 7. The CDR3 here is CASSPGLAGAEEQFF. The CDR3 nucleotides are TGTGCCAGCAGCCCGGGACTAGCGGGGGCAGAGGAGCAGTTCTTC.

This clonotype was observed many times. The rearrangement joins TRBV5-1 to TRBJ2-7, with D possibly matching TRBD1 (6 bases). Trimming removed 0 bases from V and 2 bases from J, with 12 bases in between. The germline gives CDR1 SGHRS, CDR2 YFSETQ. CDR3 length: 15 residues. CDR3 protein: CASSLVGTNAYEQYF. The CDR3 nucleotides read TGCGCCAGCAGCTTGGTTGGGACAAACGCCTACGAGCAGTACTTC. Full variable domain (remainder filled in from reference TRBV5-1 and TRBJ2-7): KAGVTQTPRYLIKTRGQQVTLSCSPISGHRSVSWYQQTPGQGLQFLFEYFSETQRNKGNFPGRFSGRQFSNSRSEMNVSTLELGDSALYLCASSLVGTNAYEQYFGPGTRLTVT.

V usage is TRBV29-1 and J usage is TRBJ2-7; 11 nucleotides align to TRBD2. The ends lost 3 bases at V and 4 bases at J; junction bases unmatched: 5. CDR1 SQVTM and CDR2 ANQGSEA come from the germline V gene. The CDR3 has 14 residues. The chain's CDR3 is CSVETSGEQYEQYF. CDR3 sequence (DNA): TGCAGCGTTGAGACTAGCGGGGAACAATACGAGCAGTACTTC.

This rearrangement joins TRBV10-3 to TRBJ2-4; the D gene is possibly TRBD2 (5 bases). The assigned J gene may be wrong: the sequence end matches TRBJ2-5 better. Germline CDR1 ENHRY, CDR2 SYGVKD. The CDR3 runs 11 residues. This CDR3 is CAAGVGETQYF. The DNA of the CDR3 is TGTGCCGCCGGGGTAGGAGAGACCCAGTACTTC.

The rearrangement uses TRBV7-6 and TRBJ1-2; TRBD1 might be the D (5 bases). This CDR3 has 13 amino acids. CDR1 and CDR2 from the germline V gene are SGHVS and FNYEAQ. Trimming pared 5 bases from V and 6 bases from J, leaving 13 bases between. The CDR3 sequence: CASSANGGNGYTF. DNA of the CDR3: TGTGCCAGCAGCGCTAATGGGGGGAATGGCTACACCTTC.

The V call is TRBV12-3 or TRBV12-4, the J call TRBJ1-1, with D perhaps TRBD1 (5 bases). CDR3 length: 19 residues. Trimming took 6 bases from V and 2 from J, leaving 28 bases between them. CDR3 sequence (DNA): TGTGCCAGCAGGCCATCCGTTGCTTACAGGACCCCCAGTAACACTGAAGCTTTCTTT. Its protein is CASRPSVAYRTPSNTEAFF.

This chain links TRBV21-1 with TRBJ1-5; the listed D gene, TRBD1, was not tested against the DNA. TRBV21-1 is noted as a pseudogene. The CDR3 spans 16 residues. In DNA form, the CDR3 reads TGTGCCAGCAGCACCGGGACAGGGGAGTACAATCAGCCCCAGCATTTT. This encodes CASSTGTGEYNQPQHF.

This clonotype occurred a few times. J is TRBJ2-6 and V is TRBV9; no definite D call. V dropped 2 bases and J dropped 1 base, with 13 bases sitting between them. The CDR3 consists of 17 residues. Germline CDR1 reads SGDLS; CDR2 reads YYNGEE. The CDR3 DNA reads TGTGCCAGCAGCGTTGGTTGGTCCGGGTCTGGGGCCAACGTCCTGACTTTC. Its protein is CASSVGWSGSGANVLTF.

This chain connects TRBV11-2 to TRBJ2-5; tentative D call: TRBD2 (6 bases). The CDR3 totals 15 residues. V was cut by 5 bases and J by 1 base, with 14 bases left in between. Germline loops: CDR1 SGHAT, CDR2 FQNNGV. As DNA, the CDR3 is TGTGCCAGCAGCCTACTCCGGGACTCCCAAGAGACCCAGTACTTC. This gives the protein CASSLLRDSQETQYF.

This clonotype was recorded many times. The CDR3 sequence: CAISESPDSYGYTF. The DNA of the CDR3 is TGTGCCATCAGTGAGTCCCCGGACAGCTATGGCTACACCTTC. The chain uses TRBV10-3 and TRBJ1-2; D is perhaps TRBD1 (6 bases). CDR3 length: 14 amino acids. V was clipped by 0 bases and J by 4 bases, with 9 bases between them. Germline-derived CDR1 and CDR2 are ENHRY and SYGVKD.

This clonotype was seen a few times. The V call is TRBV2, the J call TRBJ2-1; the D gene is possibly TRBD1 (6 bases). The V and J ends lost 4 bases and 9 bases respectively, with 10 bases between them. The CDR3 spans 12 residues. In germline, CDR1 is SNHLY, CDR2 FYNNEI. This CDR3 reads CASSAGATEQFF. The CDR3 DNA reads TGTGCCAGCAGTGCAGGGGCCACTGAGCAGTTCTTC.

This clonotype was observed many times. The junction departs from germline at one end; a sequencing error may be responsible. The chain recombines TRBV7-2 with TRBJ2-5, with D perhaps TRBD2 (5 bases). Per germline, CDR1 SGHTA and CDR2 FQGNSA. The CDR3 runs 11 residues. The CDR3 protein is CASSLEGTQYF. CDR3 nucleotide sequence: TGTGCCAGCAGTTTAGAGGGGACCCAGTACTTC.

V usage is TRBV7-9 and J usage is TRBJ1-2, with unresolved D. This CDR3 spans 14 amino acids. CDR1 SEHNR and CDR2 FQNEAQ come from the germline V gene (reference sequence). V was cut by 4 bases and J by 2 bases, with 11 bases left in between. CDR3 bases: TGTGCCAGCAGCTCCATCAAGGACAACTATGGCTACACCTTC. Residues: CASSSIKDNYGYTF.

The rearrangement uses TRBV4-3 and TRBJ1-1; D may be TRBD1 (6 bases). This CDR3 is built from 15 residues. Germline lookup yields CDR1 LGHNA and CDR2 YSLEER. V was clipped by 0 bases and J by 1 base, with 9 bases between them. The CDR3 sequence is CASSQDRRGNTEAFF. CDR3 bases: TGCGCCAGCAGCCAAGATCGCAGGGGGAACACTGAAGCTTTCTTT.

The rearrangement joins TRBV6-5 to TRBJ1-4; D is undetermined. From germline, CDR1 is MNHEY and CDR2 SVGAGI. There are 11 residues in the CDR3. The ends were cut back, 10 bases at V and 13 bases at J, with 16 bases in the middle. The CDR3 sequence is CATNFGRRLFF. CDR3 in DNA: TGTGCCACCAACTTTGGAAGGCGACTGTTTTTT.

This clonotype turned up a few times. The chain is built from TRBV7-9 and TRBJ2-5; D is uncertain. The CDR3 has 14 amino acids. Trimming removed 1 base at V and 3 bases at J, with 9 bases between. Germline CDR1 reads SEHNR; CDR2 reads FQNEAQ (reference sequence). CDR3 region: CASSLVAEEETQYF. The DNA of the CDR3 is TGTGCCAGCAGCTTAGTGGCAGAGGAAGAGACCCAGTACTTC.

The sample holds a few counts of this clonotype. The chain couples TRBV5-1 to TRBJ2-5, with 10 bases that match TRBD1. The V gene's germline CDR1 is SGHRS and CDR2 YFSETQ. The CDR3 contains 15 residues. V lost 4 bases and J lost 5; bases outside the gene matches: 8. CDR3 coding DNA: TGCGCCAGCAGCCTGGGGACAGGGGTTACGGAGACCCAGTACTTC. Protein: CASSLGTGVTETQYF.

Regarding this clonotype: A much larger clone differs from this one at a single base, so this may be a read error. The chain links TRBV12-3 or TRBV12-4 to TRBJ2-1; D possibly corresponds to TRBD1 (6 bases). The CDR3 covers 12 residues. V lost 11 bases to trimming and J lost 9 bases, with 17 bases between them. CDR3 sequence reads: CAGGVGGSEQFF. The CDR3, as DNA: TGTGCCGGCGGTGTAGGGGGATCTGAGCAGTTCTTC.